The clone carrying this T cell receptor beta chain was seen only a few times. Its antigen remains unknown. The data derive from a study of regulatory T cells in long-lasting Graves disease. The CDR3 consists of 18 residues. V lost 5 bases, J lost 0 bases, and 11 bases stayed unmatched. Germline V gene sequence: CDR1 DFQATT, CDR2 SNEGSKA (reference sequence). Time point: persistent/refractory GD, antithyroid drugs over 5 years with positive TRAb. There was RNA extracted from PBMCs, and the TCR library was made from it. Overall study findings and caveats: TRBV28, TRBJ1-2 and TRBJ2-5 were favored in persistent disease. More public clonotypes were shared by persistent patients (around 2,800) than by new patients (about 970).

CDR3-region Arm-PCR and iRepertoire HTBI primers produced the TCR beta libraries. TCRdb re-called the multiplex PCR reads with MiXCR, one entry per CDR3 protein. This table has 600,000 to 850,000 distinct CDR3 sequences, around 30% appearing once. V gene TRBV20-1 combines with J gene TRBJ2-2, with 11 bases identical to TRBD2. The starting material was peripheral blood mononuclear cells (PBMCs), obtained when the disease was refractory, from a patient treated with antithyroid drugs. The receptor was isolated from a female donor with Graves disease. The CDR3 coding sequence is TGCAGTGCTCGTAATGTTCGACTAGCGGGATCGAACACCGGGGAGCTGTTTTTT. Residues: CSARNVRLAGSNTGELFF.